Below, 10 T cell receptor beta chains from the same sample are listed, as sequenced in a study of blood T cell repertoires in COVID-19. Repertoires were generated with immunoSEQ multiplex PCR, while TCRdb's copy carries only in-frame clones and drops some. The repertoire has 200,000 to 250,000 clones, 90% of them found once; the top ten carry roughly 2.6%. The sequencing input was peripheral blood. The receptor source for this set is a man younger than 40 with COVID-19, enrolled during active disease.

The rearrangement uses TRBV27 and TRBJ1-2; 8 bases are a match to TRBD1. Germline values: CDR1 MNHEY, CDR2 SMNVEV (reference sequence). The CDR3 runs 15 residues. V lost 2 bases to trimming and J lost 3 bases; unmatched junction nucleotides: 5. CDR3 nucleotide sequence: TGTGCCAGCAGTTTAAGGTCAGGGGGCGACTATGGCTACACCTTC. This translates into CASSLRSGGDYGYTF.

The rearrangement joins TRBV19 to TRBJ2-7; a possible D gene is TRBD2 (5 bases). In germline, CDR1 is LNHDA, CDR2 SQIVND (reference sequence). This CDR3 spans 14 amino acids. Between the trimmed V and J ends, which lost 1 base and 5 bases, there was a span of 12 bases. In DNA form, the CDR3 reads TGTGCCAGTAGTATAGGGGTCCGAGGGAACGAGCAGTACTTC. The encoded protein is CASSIGVRGNEQYF.

The gene calls are TRBV27 and TRBJ2-5; 12 bases are shared with TRBD2. This CDR3 comprises 18 residues. Per the germline V gene, CDR1 is MNHEY and CDR2 is SMNVEV (reference sequence). Germline trimming cut 0 bases from V and 5 bases from J; bases unmatched to any gene: 10. In DNA, the CDR3 is TGTGCCAGCAGTTTATCCCGGCTAGCGGGAGGGTATGGGGAGACCCAGTACTTC. Its protein is CASSLSRLAGGYGETQYF.

The genes are TRBV18 and TRBJ2-7, with TRBD1 as a possible D gene (6 bases). This CDR3 is built from 14 residues. Trimming stripped 3 bases from V and 2 bases from J, with 11 bases between. Germline V gene lookup returns CDR1 KGHSH and CDR2 LQKENI. The CDR3 sequence: CASSPRDTAYEQYF. CDR3 DNA: TGTGCCAGCTCACCTCGGGACACGGCCTACGAGCAGTACTTC.

There are a few counts of this clone. The chain couples TRBV7-2 to TRBJ2-5; 14 bases are shared with TRBD2. J was trimmed by 4 bases and V by 3 bases; bases with no gene match: 4. This CDR3 has 16 amino acids. The germline V gene encodes CDR1 SGHTA and CDR2 FQGNSA. The CDR3 is CASSLNGLAGGETQYF. The CDR3 DNA reads as TGTGCCAGCAGCTTGAATGGACTAGCGGGAGGAGAGACCCAGTACTTC. The full variable domain, completed using reference TRBV7-2 and TRBJ2-5, is GAGVSQSPSNKVTEKGKDVELRCDPISGHTALYWYRQSLGQGLEFLIYFQGNSAPDKSGLPSDRFSAERTGGSVSTLTIQRTQQEDSAVYLCASSLNGLAGGETQYFGPGTRLLVL.

The V call is TRBV27, the J call TRBJ2-1; TRBD1 agrees at 9 bases. There are 14 residues in the CDR3. Losses at the gene ends were 3 bases for V and 6 bases for J; bases not matched to a gene: 3. CDR1 is MNHEY, CDR2 SMNVEV, per germline (reference sequence). DNA for the CDR3: TGTGCCAGCAGTTTGGGGACAGGGTTCAATGAGCAGTTCTTC. Its translation: CASSLGTGFNEQFF.

V usage is TRBV7-2 and J usage is TRBJ1-1; TRBD1 agrees at 9 bases. Germline trimming cut 1 base from V and 4 bases from J; bases unmatched to any gene: 7. Per the germline V gene, CDR1 is SGHTA and CDR2 is FQGNSA. The CDR3 contains 16 residues. The CDR3 loop reads CASSLGTGGYGTEAFF. The CDR3 coding sequence is TGTGCCAGCAGCTTAGGTACAGGGGGCTACGGCACTGAAGCTTTCTTT.

This clone has only a few counts. The chain joins TRBV6-2 or TRBV6-3 to TRBJ2-7; D not resolved. Germline CDR1 and CDR2: MNHEY and SVGEGT. V was clipped by 6 bases and J by 7 bases, with 13 bases between them. CDR3 size: 12 residues. CDR3: CASSNSKAEQYF. CDR3 sequence (DNA): TGTGCCAGCAGCAACTCCAAAGCTGAGCAGTACTTC.

The rearrangement joins TRBV2 to TRBJ1-6; a possible D gene is TRBD1 (6 bases). The V end lost 6 bases, the J end lost 7 bases, and 19 bases lay between the germline ends. Germline V lookup: CDR1 SNHLY, CDR2 FYNNEI. This CDR3 contains 16 residues. CDR3 nucleotides: TGTGCCAGCAGCACCTCTCGGGACAAGATGAATTCACCCCTCCACTTT. Its protein product is CASSTSRDKMNSPLHF.

V gene TRBV28 combines with J gene TRBJ1-5; D is possibly TRBD1 (5 bases). The CDR3 extends over 12 amino acids. The germline V gene has CDR1 MDHEN and CDR2 SYDVKM. V shed 6 bases and J shed 5 bases, with 8 bases lying between them. The CDR3 region has the DNA TGTGCCAGCAGGGGGGGTGATCAGCCCCAGCATTTT. Encoded protein: CASRGGDQPQHF.